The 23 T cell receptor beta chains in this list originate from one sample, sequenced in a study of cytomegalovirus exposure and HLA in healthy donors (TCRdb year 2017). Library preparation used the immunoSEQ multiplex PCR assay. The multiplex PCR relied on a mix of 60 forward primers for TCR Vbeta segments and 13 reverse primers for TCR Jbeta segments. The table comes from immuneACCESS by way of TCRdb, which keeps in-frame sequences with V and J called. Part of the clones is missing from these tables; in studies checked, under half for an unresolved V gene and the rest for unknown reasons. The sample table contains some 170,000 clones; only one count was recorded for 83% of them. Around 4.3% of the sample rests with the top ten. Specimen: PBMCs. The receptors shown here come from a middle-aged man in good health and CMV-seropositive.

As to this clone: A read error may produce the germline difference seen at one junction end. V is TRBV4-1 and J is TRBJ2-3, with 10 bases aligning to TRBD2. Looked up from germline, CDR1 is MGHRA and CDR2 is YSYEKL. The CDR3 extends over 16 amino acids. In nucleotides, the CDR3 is TGCTCCAGCAGCCAGAGCGGGGGGGCCCCGGCAGATACGCAGTATTTT. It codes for CSSSQSGGAPADTQYF.

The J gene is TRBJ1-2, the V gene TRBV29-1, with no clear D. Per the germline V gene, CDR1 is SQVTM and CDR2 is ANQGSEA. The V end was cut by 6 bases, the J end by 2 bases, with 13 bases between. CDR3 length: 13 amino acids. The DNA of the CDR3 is TGCAGCGTGCCACATTCCCTCAACTATGGCTACACCTTC. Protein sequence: CSVPHSLNYGYTF.

In DNA, the CDR3 is TGTGCCAGCTCACCGAGCGGCGGGGGGGCCTACGAGCAGTACTTC. It codes for CASSPSGGGAYEQYF. This chain joins TRBV18 and TRBJ2-7; 9 bases map to TRBD2. CDR1 and CDR2 from the germline V gene are KGHSH and LQKENI. This CDR3 has 15 residues. The V segment lost 3 bases and the J segment 2 bases; nucleotides outside the gene matches: 5.

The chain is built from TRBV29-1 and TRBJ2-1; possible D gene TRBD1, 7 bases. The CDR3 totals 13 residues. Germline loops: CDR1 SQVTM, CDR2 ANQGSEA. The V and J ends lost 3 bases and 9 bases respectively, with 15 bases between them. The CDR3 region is CSVDVTGRTEQFF. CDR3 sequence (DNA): TGCAGCGTTGACGTGACAGGGAGGACTGAGCAGTTCTTC.

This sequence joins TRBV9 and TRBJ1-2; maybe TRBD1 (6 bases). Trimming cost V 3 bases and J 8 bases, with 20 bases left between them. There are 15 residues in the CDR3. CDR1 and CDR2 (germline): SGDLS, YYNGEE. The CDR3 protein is CASSAQSTGMGGYTF. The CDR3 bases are TGTGCCAGCAGCGCCCAAAGCACAGGGATGGGGGGCTACACCTTC.

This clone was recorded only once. CDR3 sequence (DNA): TGCAGCGTCGGCGACAGCCTTAATTCACCCCTCCACTTT. It yields the protein CSVGDSLNSPLHF. This rearrangement joins TRBV29-1 to TRBJ1-6; D might be TRBD1 (5 bases). Per the germline V gene, CDR1 is SQVTM and CDR2 is ANQGSEA. V shed 6 bases and J shed 6 bases, with 12 bases lying between them. The CDR3 consists of 13 residues.

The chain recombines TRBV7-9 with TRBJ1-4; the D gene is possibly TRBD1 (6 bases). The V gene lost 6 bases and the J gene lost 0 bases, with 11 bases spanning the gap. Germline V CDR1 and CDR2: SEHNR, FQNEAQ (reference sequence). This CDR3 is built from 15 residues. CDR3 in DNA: TGTGCCAGCAGGGCAGGGGACACAACTAATGAAAAACTGTTTTTT. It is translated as CASRAGDTTNEKLFF.

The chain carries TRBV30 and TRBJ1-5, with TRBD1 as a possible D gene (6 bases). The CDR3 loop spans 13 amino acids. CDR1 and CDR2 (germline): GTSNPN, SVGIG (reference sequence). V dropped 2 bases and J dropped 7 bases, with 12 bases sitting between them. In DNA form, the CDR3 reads TGTGCCTGGAGTCAACAGGGTGAACAGCCCCAGCATTTT. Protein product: CAWSQQGEQPQHF.

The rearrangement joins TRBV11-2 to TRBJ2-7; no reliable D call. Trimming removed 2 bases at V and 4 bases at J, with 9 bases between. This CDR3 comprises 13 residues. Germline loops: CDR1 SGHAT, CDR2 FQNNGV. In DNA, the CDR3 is TGTGCCAGCAGCTTACCAGGTCTTTACGAGCAGTACTTC. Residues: CASSLPGLYEQYF.

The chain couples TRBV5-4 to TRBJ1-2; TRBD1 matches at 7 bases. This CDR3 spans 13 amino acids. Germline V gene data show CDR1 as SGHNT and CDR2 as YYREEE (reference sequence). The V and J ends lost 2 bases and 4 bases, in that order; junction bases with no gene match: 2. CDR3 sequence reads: CASSFGDSYGYTF. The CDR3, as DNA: TGTGCCAGCAGCTTTGGGGACAGCTATGGCTACACCTTC.

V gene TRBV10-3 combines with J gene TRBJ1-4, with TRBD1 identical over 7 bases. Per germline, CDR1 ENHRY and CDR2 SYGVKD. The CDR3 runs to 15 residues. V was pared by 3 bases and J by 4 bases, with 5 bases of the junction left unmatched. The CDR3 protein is CAISDVGQLNEKLFF. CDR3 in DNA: TGTGCCATCAGTGATGTGGGACAGCTTAATGAAAAACTGTTTTTT.

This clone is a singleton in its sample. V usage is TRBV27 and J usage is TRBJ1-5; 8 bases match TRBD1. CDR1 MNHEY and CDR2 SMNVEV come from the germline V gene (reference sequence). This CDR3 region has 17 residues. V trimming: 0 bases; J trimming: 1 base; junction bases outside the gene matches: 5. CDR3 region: CASSLSYRTGSNQPQHF. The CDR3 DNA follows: TGTGCCAGCAGTTTATCGTATAGGACAGGGAGCAATCAGCCCCAGCATTTT.

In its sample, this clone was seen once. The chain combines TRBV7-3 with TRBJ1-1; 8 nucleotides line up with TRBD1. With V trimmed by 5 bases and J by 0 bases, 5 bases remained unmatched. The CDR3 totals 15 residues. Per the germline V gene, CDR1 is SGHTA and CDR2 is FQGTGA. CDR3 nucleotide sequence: TGTGCCAGCAGCCCCCAGACAGGGGTGAACACTGAAGCTTTCTTT. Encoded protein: CASSPQTGVNTEAFF.

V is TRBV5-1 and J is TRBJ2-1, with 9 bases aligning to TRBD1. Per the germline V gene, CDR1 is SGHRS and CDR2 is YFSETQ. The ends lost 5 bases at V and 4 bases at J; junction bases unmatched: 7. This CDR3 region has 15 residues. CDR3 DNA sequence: TGCGCCAGCAGGCCGGGGACAGGGTGGTACAATGAGCAGTTCTTC. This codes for CASRPGTGWYNEQFF. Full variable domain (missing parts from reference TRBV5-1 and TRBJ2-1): KAGVTQTPRYLIKTRGQQVTLSCSPISGHRSVSWYQQTPGQGLQFLFEYFSETQRNKGNFPGRFSGRQFSNSRSEMNVSTLELGDSALYLCASRPGTGWYNEQFFGPGTRLTVL.

CDR3 bases: TGCAGCGCTGGAGGGTATTACTCCTACAATGAGCAGTTCTTC. The encoded protein is CSAGGYYSYNEQFF. The rearrangement links TRBV29-1 to TRBJ2-1; D is possibly TRBD2 (6 bases). V lost 7 bases, J lost 0 bases, and 13 bases lay in between. From germline, CDR1 is SQVTM and CDR2 ANQGSEA. This CDR3 spans 14 amino acids.

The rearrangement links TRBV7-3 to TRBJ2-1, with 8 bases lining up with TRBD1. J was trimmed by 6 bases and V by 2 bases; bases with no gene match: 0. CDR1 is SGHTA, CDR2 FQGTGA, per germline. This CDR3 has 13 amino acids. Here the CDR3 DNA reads TGTGCCAGCAGCTTAGGACAGGGCAATGAGCAGTTCTTC. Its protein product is CASSLGQGNEQFF.

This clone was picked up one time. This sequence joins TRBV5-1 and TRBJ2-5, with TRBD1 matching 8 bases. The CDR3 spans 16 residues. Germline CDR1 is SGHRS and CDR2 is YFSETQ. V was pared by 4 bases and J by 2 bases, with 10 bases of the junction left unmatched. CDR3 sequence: CASSIVGTGGQETQYF. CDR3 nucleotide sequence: TGCGCCAGCAGCATAGTTGGGACAGGAGGGCAAGAGACCCAGTACTTC.

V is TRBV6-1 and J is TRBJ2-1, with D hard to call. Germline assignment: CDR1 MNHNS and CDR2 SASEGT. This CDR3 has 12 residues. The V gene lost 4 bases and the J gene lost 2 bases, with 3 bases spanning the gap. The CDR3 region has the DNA TGTGCCAGCAGTGTTACCTACAATGAGCAGTTCTTC. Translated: CASSVTYNEQFF.

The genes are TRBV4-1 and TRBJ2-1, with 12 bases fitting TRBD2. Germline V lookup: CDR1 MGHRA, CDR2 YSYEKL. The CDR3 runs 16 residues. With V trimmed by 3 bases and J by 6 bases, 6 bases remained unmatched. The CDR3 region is CASSHPSGRASNEQFF. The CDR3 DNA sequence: TGCGCCAGCAGCCATCCTAGCGGGAGGGCATCCAATGAGCAGTTCTTC.

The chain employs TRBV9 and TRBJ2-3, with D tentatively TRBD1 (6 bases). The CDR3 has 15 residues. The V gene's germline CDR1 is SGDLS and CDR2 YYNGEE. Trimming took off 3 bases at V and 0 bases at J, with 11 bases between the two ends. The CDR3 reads CASSGQAYSTDTQYF. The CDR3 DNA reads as TGTGCCAGCAGCGGACAGGCTTATAGCACAGATACGCAGTATTTT.

CDR3 sequence (DNA): TGTGCCAGCAGCTCTGGACTAGCGGGAGCTCGATACGAGCAGTACTTC. Translation gives CASSSGLAGARYEQYF. The chain has TRBV28 and TRBJ2-7, with TRBD2 matching 13 bases. With 6 bases clipped from V and 4 bases from J, the junction kept 9 bases outside the gene matches. CDR3 length equals 16 residues. Germline CDR1 is MDHEN and CDR2 is SYDVKM. Full variable domain (outside the CDR3, taken from reference TRBV28 and TRBJ2-7): DVKVTQSSRYLVKRTGEKVFLECVQDMDHENMFWYRQDPGLGLRLIYFSYDVKMKEKGDIPEGYSVSREKKERFSLILESASTNQTSMYLCASSSGLAGARYEQYFGPGTRLTVT.

CDR3 DNA: TGTGCCAGTAGACTTCGGGGATTCCAAGAGACCCAGTACTTC. Its protein is CASRLRGFQETQYF. V usage is TRBV7-4 and J usage is TRBJ2-5, with a weak D call TRBD2 (5 bases). V was trimmed by 9 bases and J by 1 base, leaving 15 bases between them. Germline V gene data show CDR1 as SGHVT and CDR2 as SQSDAQ. The CDR3 sequence is 14 residues long.

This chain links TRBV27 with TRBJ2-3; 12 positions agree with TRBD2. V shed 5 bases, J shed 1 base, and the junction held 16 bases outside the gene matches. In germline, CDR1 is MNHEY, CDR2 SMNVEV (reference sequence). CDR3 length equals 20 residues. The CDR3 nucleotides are TGTGCCAGCAGTCCCGACTTCCTAGCGGGAGGGCTTGGGGGCACAGATACGCAGTATTTT. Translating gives CASSPDFLAGGLGGTDTQYF.